A single sample gave rise to the 27 T cell receptor beta chains below, sequenced in a study of T cell repertoires in cytomegalovirus infection. TCRdb reanalysed the reads using MiXCR and keeps one entry per CDR3 protein. The profile shows under 850,000 distinct CDR3 sequences, 30% to 40% of them singletons. These receptors have no known antigen. Sample: cultured PBMCs, taken from culture after CMV antigen stimulation. The receptor set was obtained from a human donor in good health (CMV status not recorded). Some clones in this sample may be carry-over from other donors' samples.

The rearrangement joins TRBV27 to TRBJ2-7, with 8 nucleotides matching TRBD2. Per the germline V gene, CDR1 is MNHEY and CDR2 is SMNVEV (reference sequence). The J segment lost 2 bases and the V segment lost 4 bases, leaving 10 bases of the junction unmatched. The CDR3 loop spans 16 amino acids. CDR3 nucleotides: TGTGCCAGCAGTTCAATCGGGACTAGGGGTACCTACGAGCAGTACTTC. Protein: CASSSIGTRGTYEQYF.

This clonotype has a handful of counts. The chain joins TRBV29-1 to TRBJ2-1, with 9 bases lining up with TRBD1. Germline trimming cut 6 bases from V and 10 bases from J; bases unmatched to any gene: 16. Germline CDR1 and CDR2: SQVTM and ANQGSEA. This CDR3 region has 15 residues. CDR3 amino acids: CSVTASGQGVWEQFF. As DNA, the CDR3 is TGCAGCGTCACTGCCTCGGGACAGGGAGTGTGGGAGCAGTTCTTC.

J is TRBJ2-1 and V is TRBV28; D remains ambiguous. The CDR3 runs to 16 residues. Germline CDR1 is MDHEN and CDR2 is SYDVKM. Trimming pared 5 bases from V and 0 bases from J, leaving 14 bases between. DNA for the CDR3: TGTGCCAGCAGTCCCTTTGGCGGAAGCTCCTACAATGAGCAGTTCTTC. Its protein product is CASSPFGGSSYNEQFF. Full variable domain (rest looked up from reference TRBV28 and TRBJ2-1): DVKVTQSSRYLVKRTGEKVFLECVQDMDHENMFWYRQDPGLGLRLIYFSYDVKMKEKGDIPEGYSVSREKKERFSLILESASTNQTSMYLCASSPFGGSSYNEQFFGPGTRLTVL.

This clonotype was seen repeatedly, ten times or more. The chain uses TRBV7-8 and TRBJ1-1; 9 positions match TRBD1. This CDR3 is 18 amino acids long. Looked up from germline, CDR1 is SGHVS and CDR2 is FQNEAQ. The V and J ends lost 2 bases and 1 base, in that order; junction bases with no gene match: 11. The CDR3 loop reads CASSLQTGTGRRNTEAFF. CDR3 coding DNA: TGTGCCAGCAGCTTACAAACCGGGACAGGGAGGAGGAACACTGAAGCTTTCTTT.

The V gene is TRBV2, the J gene TRBJ1-5; D not resolved. The length of the CDR3 is 14 residues. The V end lost 7 bases, the J end lost 8 bases, and 18 bases lay between the germline ends. Germline V lookup: CDR1 SNHLY, CDR2 FYNNEI. Written as DNA, the CDR3 is TGTGCCAGCAATACGGGTCCCAACTTTGAGCCCCAGCATTTT. Translating gives CASNTGPNFEPQHF.

The chain joins TRBV20-1 to TRBJ2-3; no clear D. Per germline, CDR1 DFQATT and CDR2 SNEGSKA (reference sequence). V was cut by 1 base and J by 4 bases, with 15 bases left in between. The CDR3 length is 15 residues. CDR3 coding DNA: TGCAGTGCTAGAGGAGGCAACCCCCCCCCAGATACGCAGTATTTT. Its translation: CSARGGNPPPDTQYF.

The V call is TRBV10-2, the J call TRBJ2-3, with TRBD2 identical over 7 bases. The trim removed 4 bases at V and 8 bases at J, leaving 12 bases unmatched. CDR3 length equals 15 residues. CDR1 and CDR2 (germline): WSHSY, SAAADI. Written as DNA, the CDR3 is TGCGCCAGCAGTGTGAGCGGGGAGATGCACTCTACGCAGTATTTT. It codes for CASSVSGEMHSTQYF.

The V and J genes are TRBV28 and TRBJ1-5; 7 positions agree with TRBD1. V shed 6 bases and J 5 bases; nucleotides not matched to a gene: 19. The CDR3 spans 18 residues. Germline CDR1 is MDHEN and CDR2 is SYDVKM. The CDR3 DNA follows: TGTGCCAGCAGACCGACAGGGTACTTTTCCCGATCCGATCAGCCCCAGCATTTT. Translated: CASRPTGYFSRSDQPQHF.

This clonotype was observed a few times. The chain recombines TRBV5-4 with TRBJ2-1; 11 positions match TRBD2. Germline V gives CDR1 SGHNT, CDR2 YYREEE (reference sequence). The CDR3 has 19 amino acids. V lost 5 bases, J lost 4 bases, and 17 bases stayed unmatched. This chain's CDR3 is CASRKNQGSGGAGYNEQFF. The CDR3, as DNA: TGTGCCAGCAGAAAGAACCAAGGTAGCGGGGGGGCCGGATACAATGAGCAGTTCTTC. Drawing the rest from reference TRBV5-4 and TRBJ2-1, the complete variable domain is ETGVTQSPTHLIKTRGQQVTLRCSSQSGHNTVSWYQQALGQGPQFIFQYYREEENGRGNFPPRFSGLQFPNYSSELNVNALELDDSALYLCASRKNQGSGGAGYNEQFFGPGTRLTVL.

This clonotype has only a few counts. The chain couples TRBV6-6 to TRBJ2-1, with TRBD2 as a possible D gene (5 bases). CDR1 and CDR2 (germline): MNHNY, SVGAGI (reference sequence). CDR3 length: 14 amino acids. V shed 6 bases and J shed 6 bases, with 15 bases lying between them. CDR3 DNA: TGTGCCAGCAGCCAAAATGGACTGTCCAATGAGCAGTTCTTC. Translation: CASSQNGLSNEQFF.

This clonotype turned up a few times. The genes are TRBV10-3 and TRBJ2-7; 7 bases line up with TRBD1. The CDR3 consists of 14 residues. With V trimmed by 3 bases and J by 3 bases, 5 bases remained unmatched. From germline, CDR1 is ENHRY and CDR2 SYGVKD. This CDR3 reads CAISESGQDYEQYF. The CDR3 DNA sequence: TGTGCCATCAGTGAATCTGGACAGGACTACGAGCAGTACTTC.

This chain links TRBV7-2 with TRBJ2-7; D is unresolved. The germline V gene encodes CDR1 SGHTA and CDR2 FQGNSA. The CDR3 is 14 amino acids. The ends were cut back, 4 bases at V and 2 bases at J, with 12 bases in the middle. CDR3 amino acids: CASSSLAGAYEQYF. The CDR3 region has the DNA TGTGCCAGCAGCTCCCTGGCTGGGGCCTACGAGCAGTACTTC.

This rearrangement joins TRBV6-6 to TRBJ1-5; 7 bases match TRBD1. V trimming: 5 bases; J trimming: 5 bases; junction bases outside the gene matches: 6. The germline V gene encodes CDR1 MNHNY and CDR2 SVGAGI (reference sequence). The CDR3 spans 14 residues. In nucleotides, the CDR3 is TGTGCCAGCAGTACAGGGGTCGCATATCAGCCCCAGCATTTT. Translation gives CASSTGVAYQPQHF.

This clonotype came up a few times. This rearrangement joins TRBV4-1 to TRBJ2-3; TRBD1 might be the D (5 bases). Trimming pared 5 bases from V and 2 bases from J, leaving 14 bases between. Looked up from germline, CDR1 is MGHRA and CDR2 is YSYEKL. CDR3 length: 15 amino acids. CDR3 sequence reads: CASSERRQITDTQYF. CDR3 nucleotide sequence: TGCGCCAGCAGCGAGAGGAGACAGATCACAGATACGCAGTATTTT.

This clonotype appeared a few times. This chain uses TRBV5-1 with TRBJ2-5; 10 nucleotides line up with TRBD2. V shed 4 bases and J 5 bases; nucleotides not matched to a gene: 14. Germline assignment: CDR1 SGHRS and CDR2 YFSETQ. This CDR3 region has 17 residues. CDR3 loop: CASSPQREGLRGETQYF. CDR3 coding DNA: TGCGCCAGCAGCCCACAGCGGGAGGGCCTACGGGGGGAGACCCAGTACTTC.

This clonotype was counted between two and nine times. J is TRBJ2-7 and V is TRBV27, with D possibly TRBD2 on 7 matching bases. V lost 3 bases to trimming and J lost 3 bases, with 15 bases between them. CDR1 is MNHEY, CDR2 SMNVEV, per germline (reference sequence). The CDR3 is made up of 15 amino acids. The CDR3 protein is CASSFGGGRVYEQYF. For the CDR3, the DNA is TGTGCCAGCAGTTTCGGCGGGGGCCGAGTCTACGAGCAGTACTTC.

This clonotype was seen a few times. The chain uses TRBV20-1 and TRBJ2-1; TRBD2 is a possible D gene (6 bases). V gave up 6 bases and J gave up 3 bases, with 15 bases separating them. Germline CDR1 and CDR2: DFQATT and SNEGSKA (reference sequence). The CDR3 extends over 14 amino acids. The CDR3, as DNA: TGCAGTGCACGGGACTCCCGTTTCTACAATGAGCAGTTCTTC. Its protein product is CSARDSRFYNEQFF.

The chain links TRBV12-3 or TRBV12-4 to TRBJ2-7, with D tentatively TRBD1 or TRBD2 (5 bases each). The CDR3 extends over 13 amino acids. Trimming shortened V by 6 bases and J by 7 bases, and 16 bases separated the two germline ends. The CDR3 reads CASRYAGAREQYF. Written as DNA, the CDR3 is TGTGCCAGCAGATATGCCGGGGCGCGGGAGCAGTACTTC.

This clonotype showed up just a few times. This chain connects TRBV12-3 or TRBV12-4 to TRBJ2-5; D gene unclear. The CDR3 contains 11 residues. The V end was cut by 6 bases, the J end by 5 bases, with 7 bases between. DNA of the CDR3: TGTGCCAGCAGCATGGTTGAGACCCAGTACTTC. Protein: CASSMVETQYF.

V gene TRBV2 combines with J gene TRBJ1-5; D possibly corresponds to TRBD1 (6 bases). The CDR3 totals 15 residues. Germline-derived CDR1 and CDR2 are SNHLY and FYNNEI. Trimming cost V 0 bases and J 7 bases, with 13 bases left between them. CDR3 protein: CASSEAARGTQPQHF. The CDR3 nucleotides read TGTGCCAGCAGTGAAGCCGCACGGGGGACACAGCCCCAGCATTTT.

This clonotype was observed many times. The CDR3 DNA follows: TGTGCCAGCAGCTACTTGGCGGGAAGAGGTGAGCAGTTCTTC. Encoded protein: CASSYLAGRGEQFF. The rearrangement joins TRBV7-2 to TRBJ2-1; possible D gene TRBD2, 6 bases. The V end was cut by 4 bases, the J end by 9 bases, with 16 bases between. CDR3 size: 14 residues. Germline V gene data show CDR1 as SGHTA and CDR2 as FQGNSA.

The chain has TRBV12-3 or TRBV12-4 and TRBJ2-1; the match to TRBD2 covers 7 bases. Germline trimming cut 6 bases from V and 6 bases from J; bases unmatched to any gene: 5. The CDR3 is 13 amino acids. CDR3 sequence: CASRGGGGNEQFF. The CDR3, as DNA: TGTGCCAGCAGGGGCGGGGGAGGCAATGAGCAGTTCTTC.

The chain links TRBV15 to TRBJ2-2; no clear D gene. Looked up from germline, CDR1 is LNHNV and CDR2 is YYDKDF (reference sequence). The CDR3 spans 14 residues. V was pared by 4 bases and J by 4 bases, with 10 bases between. CDR3 in amino acids: CATSIGMATGELFF. The DNA of the CDR3 is TGTGCCACCAGCATTGGGATGGCCACCGGGGAGCTGTTTTTT.

The chain couples TRBV19 to TRBJ1-5; D may be TRBD1 (5 bases). From germline, CDR1 is LNHDA and CDR2 SQIVND (reference sequence). This CDR3 has 15 amino acids. V lost 5 bases and J 7 bases, leaving 18 bases between the germline ends. The CDR3 DNA reads TGTGCCAGTAGTCCTGGGGCAGCCCGTGACCAGCCCCAGCATTTT. This translates into CASSPGAARDQPQHF. The complete variable domain, with remaining parts taken from reference TRBV19 and TRBJ1-5, reads DGGITQSPKYLFRKEGQNVTLSCEQNLNHDAMYWYRQDPGQGLRLIYYSQIVNDFQKGDIAEGYSVSREKKESFPLTVTSAQKNPTAFYLCASSPGAARDQPQHFGDGTRLSIL.

This clonotype was picked up a small number of times. The chain has TRBV20-1 and TRBJ2-1, with TRBD2 identical over 9 bases. With 3 bases clipped from V and 1 base from J, the junction kept 7 bases outside the gene matches. This CDR3 contains 16 residues. The germline V gene encodes CDR1 DFQATT and CDR2 SNEGSKA (reference sequence). DNA of the CDR3: TGCAGTGCTAGTTCCCTCGCGGGAGGGTCCTACAATGAGCAGTTCTTC. Its protein is CSASSLAGGSYNEQFF.

CDR3 sequence (DNA): TGTGCCAGCAGCTTAGGGGGCTTCAGGAATGAAAAACTGTTTTTT. This translates into CASSLGGFRNEKLFF. The chain has TRBV7-2 and TRBJ1-4, with D perhaps TRBD1 (5 bases). Germline V gene lookup returns CDR1 SGHTA and CDR2 FQGNSA. Trimming cost V 1 base and J 5 bases, with 11 bases left between them. The CDR3 consists of 15 residues. Complete variable domain (other parts from reference TRBV7-2 and TRBJ1-4): GAGVSQSPSNKVTEKGKDVELRCDPISGHTALYWYRQSLGQGLEFLIYFQGNSAPDKSGLPSDRFSAERTGGSVSTLTIQRTQQEDSAVYLCASSLGGFRNEKLFFGSGTQLSVL.

In its sample, this clonotype was seen a few times. The rearrangement joins TRBV12-3 or TRBV12-4 to TRBJ2-7; a weak D match, TRBD2 (5 bases). The CDR3 is 13 residues long. V was trimmed by 3 bases and J by 3 bases, leaving 9 bases between them. As DNA, the CDR3 is TGTGCCAGCAGTTTGAAGCGGATCTACGAGCAGTACTTC. Its translation: CASSLKRIYEQYF.